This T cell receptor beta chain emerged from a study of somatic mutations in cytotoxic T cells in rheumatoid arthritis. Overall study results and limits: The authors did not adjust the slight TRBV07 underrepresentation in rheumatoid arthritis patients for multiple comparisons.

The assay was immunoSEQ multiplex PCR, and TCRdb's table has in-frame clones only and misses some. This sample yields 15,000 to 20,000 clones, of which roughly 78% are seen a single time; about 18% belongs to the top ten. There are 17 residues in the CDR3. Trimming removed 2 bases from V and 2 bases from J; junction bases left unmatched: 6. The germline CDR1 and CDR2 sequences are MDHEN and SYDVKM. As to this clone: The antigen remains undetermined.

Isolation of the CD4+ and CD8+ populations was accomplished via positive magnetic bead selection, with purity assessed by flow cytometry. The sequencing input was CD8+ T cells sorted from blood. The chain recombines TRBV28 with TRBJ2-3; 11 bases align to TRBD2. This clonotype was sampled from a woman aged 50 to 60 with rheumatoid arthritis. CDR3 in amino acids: CASSLPGTSGFTDTQYF. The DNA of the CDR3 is TGTGCCAGCAGTTTACCCGGGACTAGCGGATTCACAGATACGCAGTATTTT.